This T cell receptor (beta chain) stems from a study of T-cell memory formation after mild COVID-19. Study outcomes and limitations: CD4+ bias marked clones expanding day 15 to 37, unlike balanced contracting clones. Clones that contracted clustered mainly in CM and EM if CD4+ and in EMRA if CD8+.

Using its own MiXCR run on the 5' RACE reads, TCRdb lists one record per CDR3 protein. This sample has fewer than 200,000 distinct CDR3 sequences, with 13% found just once. From germline, CDR1 is KGHSH and CDR2 LQKENI. CDR3 size: 14 residues. The V end was cut by 3 bases, the J end by 6 bases, with 12 bases between. This clonotype was seen only a few times. Its antigen remains unidentified. The specimen sequenced was PBMCs or a T cell subset sorted from them (not recorded which). This chain joins TRBV18 and TRBJ1-5; D call uncertain. The clonotype was recovered from a man in his late teens or twenties who had mild COVID-19 (a few samples of this study predate the infection). Cell type and time point are not known. CDR3 sequence: CASSPFSGSQPQHF. In DNA, the CDR3 is TGTGCCAGCTCACCGTTCAGTGGGAGTCAGCCCCAGCATTTT.